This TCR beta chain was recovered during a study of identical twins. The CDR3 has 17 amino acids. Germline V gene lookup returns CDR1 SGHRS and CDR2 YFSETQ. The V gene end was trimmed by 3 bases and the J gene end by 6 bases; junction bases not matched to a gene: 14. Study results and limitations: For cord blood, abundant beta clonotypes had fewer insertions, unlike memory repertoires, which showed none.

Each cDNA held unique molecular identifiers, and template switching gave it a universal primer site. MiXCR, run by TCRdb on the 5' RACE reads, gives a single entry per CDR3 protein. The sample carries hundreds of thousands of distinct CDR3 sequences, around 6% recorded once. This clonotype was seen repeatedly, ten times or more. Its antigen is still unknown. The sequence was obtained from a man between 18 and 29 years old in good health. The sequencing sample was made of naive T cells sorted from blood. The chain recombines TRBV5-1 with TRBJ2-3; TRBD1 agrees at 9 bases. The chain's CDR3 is CASSSDRGERRWDTQYF. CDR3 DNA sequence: TGCGCCAGCAGCTCGGACAGGGGTGAACGGCGCTGGGATACGCAGTATTTT.